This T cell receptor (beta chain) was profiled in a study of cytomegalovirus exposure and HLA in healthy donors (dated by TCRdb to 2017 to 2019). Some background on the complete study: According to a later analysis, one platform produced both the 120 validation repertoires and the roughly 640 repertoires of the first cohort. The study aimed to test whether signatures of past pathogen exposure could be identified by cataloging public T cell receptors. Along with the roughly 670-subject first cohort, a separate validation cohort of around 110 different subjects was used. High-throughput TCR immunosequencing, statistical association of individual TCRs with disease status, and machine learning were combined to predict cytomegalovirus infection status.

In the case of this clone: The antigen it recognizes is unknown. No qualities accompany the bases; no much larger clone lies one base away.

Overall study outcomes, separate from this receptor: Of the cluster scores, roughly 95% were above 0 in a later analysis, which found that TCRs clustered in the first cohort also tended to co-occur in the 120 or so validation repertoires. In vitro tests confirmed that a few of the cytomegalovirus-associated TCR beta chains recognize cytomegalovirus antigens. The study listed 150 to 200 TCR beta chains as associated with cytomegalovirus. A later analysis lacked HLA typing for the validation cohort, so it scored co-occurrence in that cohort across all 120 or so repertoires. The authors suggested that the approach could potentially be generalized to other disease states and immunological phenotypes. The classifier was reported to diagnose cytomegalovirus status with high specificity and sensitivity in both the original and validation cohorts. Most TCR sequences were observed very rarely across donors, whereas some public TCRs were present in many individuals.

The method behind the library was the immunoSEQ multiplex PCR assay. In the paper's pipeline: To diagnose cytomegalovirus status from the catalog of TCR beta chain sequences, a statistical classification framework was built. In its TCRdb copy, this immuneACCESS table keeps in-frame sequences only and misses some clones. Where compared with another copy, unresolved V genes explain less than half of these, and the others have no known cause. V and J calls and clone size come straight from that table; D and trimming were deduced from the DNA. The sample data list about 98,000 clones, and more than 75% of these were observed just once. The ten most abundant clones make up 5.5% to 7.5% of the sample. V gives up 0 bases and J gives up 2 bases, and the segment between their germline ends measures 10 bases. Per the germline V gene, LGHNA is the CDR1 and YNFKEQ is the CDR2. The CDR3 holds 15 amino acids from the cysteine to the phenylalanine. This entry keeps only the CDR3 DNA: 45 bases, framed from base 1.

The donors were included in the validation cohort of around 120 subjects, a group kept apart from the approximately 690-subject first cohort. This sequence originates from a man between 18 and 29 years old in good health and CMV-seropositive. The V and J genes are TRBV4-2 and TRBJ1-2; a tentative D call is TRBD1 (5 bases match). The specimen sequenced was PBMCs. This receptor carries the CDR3 CASSQDQAGNYGYTF. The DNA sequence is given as TGTGCCAGCAGCCAAGATCAGGCAGGGAACTATGGCTACACCTTC.